Listed here is a single T cell receptor beta chain. The antigen is undetermined. The record originates from a study of cytomegalovirus exposure and HLA in healthy donors. General study findings and limits: As confirmed in vitro, three CMV-associated chains were specific for CMV antigens. Reported results showed that the classifier diagnosed cytomegalovirus status with high specificity and sensitivity.

V trimming: 3 bases; J trimming: 0 bases; junction bases outside the gene matches: 5. Germline V lookup: CDR1 KGHSH, CDR2 LQKENI. This CDR3 is 15 amino acids long. The donors formed part of the roughly 120-subject validation cohort, distinct from the 666-subject first cohort. Profiling relied on immunoSEQ multiplex PCR, and the TCRdb table lists in-frame clones only, not all of them. The sample has 150,000 or so clones, about nine tenths seen once. The source is a woman in her twenties or thirties in good health and CMV-seropositive. The source material was PBMCs. V is TRBV18 and J is TRBJ2-7, with 7 bases lining up with TRBD1. Here the CDR3 DNA reads TGTGCCAGCTCACCTACCGGGACAGTCTCCTACGAGCAGTACTTC. Translating it yields CASSPTGTVSYEQYF.